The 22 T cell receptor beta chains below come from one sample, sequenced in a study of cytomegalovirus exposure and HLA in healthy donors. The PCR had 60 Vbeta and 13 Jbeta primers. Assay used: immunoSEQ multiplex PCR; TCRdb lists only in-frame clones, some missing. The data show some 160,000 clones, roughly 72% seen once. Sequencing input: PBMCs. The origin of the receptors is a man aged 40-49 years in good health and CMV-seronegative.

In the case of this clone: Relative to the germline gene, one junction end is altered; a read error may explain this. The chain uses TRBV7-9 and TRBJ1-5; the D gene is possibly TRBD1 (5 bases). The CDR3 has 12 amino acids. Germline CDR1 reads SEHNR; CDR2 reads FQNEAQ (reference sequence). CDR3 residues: CASSLRMGPQNF. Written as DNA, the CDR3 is TGTGCCAGCAGCTTACGAATGGGGCCCCAGAATTTT.

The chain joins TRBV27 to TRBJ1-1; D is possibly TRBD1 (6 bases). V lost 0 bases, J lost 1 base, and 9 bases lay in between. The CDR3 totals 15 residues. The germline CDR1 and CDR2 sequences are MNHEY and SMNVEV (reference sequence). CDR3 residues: CASSLSPGENTEAFF. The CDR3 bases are TGTGCCAGCAGTTTATCGCCAGGGGAGAACACTGAAGCTTTCTTT.

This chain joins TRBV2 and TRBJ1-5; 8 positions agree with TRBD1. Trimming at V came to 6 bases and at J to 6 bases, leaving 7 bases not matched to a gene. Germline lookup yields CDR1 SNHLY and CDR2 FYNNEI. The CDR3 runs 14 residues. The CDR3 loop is CASRDGQGSQPQHF. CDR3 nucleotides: TGTGCCAGCAGAGATGGACAGGGAAGTCAGCCCCAGCATTTT.

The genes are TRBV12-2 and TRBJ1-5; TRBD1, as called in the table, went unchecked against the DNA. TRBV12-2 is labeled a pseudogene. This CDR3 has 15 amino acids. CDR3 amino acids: CASRLCQGGCQPQHF. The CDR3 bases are TGTGCAAGTCGCTTGTGTCAGGGGGGTTGTCAGCCCCAGCATTTT.

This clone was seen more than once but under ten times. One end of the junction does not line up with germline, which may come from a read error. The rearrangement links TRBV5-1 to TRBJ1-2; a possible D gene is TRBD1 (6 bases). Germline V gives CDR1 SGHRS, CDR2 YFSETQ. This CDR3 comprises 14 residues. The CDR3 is CASSLEGRGYGYPF. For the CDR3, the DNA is TGCGCCAGCAGCTTGGAGGGCAGGGGCTATGGCTACCCCTTC. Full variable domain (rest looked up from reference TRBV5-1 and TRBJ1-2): KAGVTQTPRYLIKTRGQQVTLSCSPISGHRSVSWYQQTPGQGLQFLFEYFSETQRNKGNFPGRFSGRQFSNSRSEMNVSTLELGDSALYLCASSLEGRGYGYPFGSGTRLTVV.

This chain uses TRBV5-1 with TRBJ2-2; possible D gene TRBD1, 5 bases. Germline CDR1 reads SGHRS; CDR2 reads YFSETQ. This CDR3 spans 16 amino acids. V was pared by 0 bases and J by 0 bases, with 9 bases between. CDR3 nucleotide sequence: TGCGCCAGCAGCTTGGCAGGGTCCGCGAACACCGGGGAGCTGTTTTTT. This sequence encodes CASSLAGSANTGELFF.

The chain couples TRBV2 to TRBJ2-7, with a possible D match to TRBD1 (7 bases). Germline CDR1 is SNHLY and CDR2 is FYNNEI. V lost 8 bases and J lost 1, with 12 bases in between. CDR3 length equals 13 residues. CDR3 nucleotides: TGTGCCAGCGGGGGGACAGATTCCTACGAGCAGTACTTC. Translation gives CASGGTDSYEQYF. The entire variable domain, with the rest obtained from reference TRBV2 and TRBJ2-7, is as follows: EPEVTQTPSHQVTQMGQEVILRCVPISNHLYFYWYRQILGQKVEFLVSFYNNEISEKSEIFDDQFSVERPDGSNFTLKIRSTKLEDSAMYFCASGGTDSYEQYFGPGTRLTVT.

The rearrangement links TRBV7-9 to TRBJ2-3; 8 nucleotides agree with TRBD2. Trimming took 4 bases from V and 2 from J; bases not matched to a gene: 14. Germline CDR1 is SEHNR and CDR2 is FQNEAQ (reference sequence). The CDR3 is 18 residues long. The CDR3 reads CASSSPSGGGRHTDTQYF. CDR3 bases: TGTGCCAGCAGCTCCCCCTCTGGTGGCGGGAGGCACACAGATACGCAGTATTTT.

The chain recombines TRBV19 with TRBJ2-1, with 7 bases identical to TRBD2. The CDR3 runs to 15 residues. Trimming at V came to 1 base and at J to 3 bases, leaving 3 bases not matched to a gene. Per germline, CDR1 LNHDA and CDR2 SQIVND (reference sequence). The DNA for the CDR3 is TGTGCCAGTAGTATAGGAAGCGGGAACTACAATGAGCAGTTCTTC. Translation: CASSIGSGNYNEQFF. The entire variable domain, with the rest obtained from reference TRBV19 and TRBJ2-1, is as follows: DGGITQSPKYLFRKEGQNVTLSCEQNLNHDAMYWYRQDPGQGLRLIYYSQIVNDFQKGDIAEGYSVSREKKESFPLTVTSAQKNPTAFYLCASSIGSGNYNEQFFGPGTRLTVL.

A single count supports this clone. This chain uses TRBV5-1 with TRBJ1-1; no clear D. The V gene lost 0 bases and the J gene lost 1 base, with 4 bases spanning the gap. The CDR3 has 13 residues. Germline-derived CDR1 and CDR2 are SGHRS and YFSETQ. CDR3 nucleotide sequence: TGCGCCAGCAGCTTGGCCCGGAACACTGAAGCTTTCTTT. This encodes CASSLARNTEAFF.

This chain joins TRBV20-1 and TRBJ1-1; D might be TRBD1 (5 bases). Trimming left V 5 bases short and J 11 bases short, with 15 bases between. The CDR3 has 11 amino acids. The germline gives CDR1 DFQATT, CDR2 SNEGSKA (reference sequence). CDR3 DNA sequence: TGCAGTGCTGGTGAGCAGGGTGAGGCTTTCTTT. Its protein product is CSAGEQGEAFF.

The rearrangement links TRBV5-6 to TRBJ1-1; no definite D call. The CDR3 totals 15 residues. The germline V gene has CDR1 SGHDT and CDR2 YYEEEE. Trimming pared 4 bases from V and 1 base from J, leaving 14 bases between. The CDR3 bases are TGTGCCAGCAGCCCCCTGGACTCTCCGAACACTGAAGCTTTCTTT. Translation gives CASSPLDSPNTEAFF.

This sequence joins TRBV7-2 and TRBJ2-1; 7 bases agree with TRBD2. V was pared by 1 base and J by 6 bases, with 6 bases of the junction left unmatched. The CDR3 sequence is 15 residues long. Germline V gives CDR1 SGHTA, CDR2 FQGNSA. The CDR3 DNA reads TGTGCCAGCAGCTTAGAAAGTTCTAGCGGCAATGAGCAGTTCTTC. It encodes CASSLESSSGNEQFF.

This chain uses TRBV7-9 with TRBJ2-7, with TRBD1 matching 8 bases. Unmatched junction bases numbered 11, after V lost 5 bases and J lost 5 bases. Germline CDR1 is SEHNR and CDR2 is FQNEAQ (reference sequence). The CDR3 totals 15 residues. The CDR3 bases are TGTGCCAGCAGCCCGCCGTCCAGGGGGCTGGACGAGCAGTACTTC. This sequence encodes CASSPPSRGLDEQYF.

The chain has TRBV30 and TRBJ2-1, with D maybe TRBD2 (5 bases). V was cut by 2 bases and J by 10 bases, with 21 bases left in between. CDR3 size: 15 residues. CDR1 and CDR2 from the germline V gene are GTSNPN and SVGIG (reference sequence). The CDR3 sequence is CAWSKRTRFSGEQFF. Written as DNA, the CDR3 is TGTGCCTGGAGTAAGAGGACCAGGTTCTCGGGAGAGCAGTTCTTC.

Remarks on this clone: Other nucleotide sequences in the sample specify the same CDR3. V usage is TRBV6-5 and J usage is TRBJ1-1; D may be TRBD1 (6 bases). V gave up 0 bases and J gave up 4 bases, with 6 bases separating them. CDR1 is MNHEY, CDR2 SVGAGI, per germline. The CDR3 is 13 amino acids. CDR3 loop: CASSYSGGTEAFF. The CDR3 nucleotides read TGTGCCAGCAGTTACTCAGGGGGCACTGAAGCTTTCTTT.

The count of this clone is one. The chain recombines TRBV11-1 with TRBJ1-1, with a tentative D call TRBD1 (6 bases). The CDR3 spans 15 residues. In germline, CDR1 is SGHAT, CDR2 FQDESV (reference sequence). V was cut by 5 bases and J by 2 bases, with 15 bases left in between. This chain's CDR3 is CASSAWTAPNTEAFF. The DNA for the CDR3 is TGTGCCAGCAGCGCCTGGACAGCCCCTAACACTGAAGCTTTCTTT. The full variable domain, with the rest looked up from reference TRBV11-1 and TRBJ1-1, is EAEVAQSPRYKITEKSQAVAFWCDPISGHATLYWYRQILGQGPELLVQFQDESVVDDSQLPKDRFSAERLKGVDSTLKIQPAELGDSAMYLCASSAWTAPNTEAFFGQGTRLTVV.

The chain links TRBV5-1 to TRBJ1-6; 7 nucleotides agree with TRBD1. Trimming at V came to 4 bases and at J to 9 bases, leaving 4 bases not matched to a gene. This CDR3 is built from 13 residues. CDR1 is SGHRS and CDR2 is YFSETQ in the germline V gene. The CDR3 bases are TGCGCCAGCAGCCTAGACAGGGTTTCACCCCTCCACTTT. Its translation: CASSLDRVSPLHF. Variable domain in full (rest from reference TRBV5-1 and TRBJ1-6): KAGVTQTPRYLIKTRGQQVTLSCSPISGHRSVSWYQQTPGQGLQFLFEYFSETQRNKGNFPGRFSGRQFSNSRSEMNVSTLELGDSALYLCASSLDRVSPLHFGNGTRLTVT.

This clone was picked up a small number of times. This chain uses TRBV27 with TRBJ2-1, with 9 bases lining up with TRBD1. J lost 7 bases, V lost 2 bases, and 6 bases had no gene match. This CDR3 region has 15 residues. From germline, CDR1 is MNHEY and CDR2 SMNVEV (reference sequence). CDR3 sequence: CASSLNRGLFNEQFF. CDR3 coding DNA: TGTGCCAGCAGTTTAAACAGGGGGCTTTTTAATGAGCAGTTCTTC.

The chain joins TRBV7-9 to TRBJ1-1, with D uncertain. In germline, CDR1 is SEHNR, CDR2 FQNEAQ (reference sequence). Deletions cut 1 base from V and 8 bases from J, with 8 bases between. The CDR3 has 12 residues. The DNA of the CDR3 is TGTGCCAGCAGCTTAGAATATGAGGAAGCTTTCTTT. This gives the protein CASSLEYEEAFF.

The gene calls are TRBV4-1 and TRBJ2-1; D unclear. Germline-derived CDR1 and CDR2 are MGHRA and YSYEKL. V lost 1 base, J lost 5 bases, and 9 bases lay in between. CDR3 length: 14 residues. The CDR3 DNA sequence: TGCGCCAGCAGCCAAGTTAACAGCAACAATGAGCAGTTCTTC. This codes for CASSQVNSNNEQFF.

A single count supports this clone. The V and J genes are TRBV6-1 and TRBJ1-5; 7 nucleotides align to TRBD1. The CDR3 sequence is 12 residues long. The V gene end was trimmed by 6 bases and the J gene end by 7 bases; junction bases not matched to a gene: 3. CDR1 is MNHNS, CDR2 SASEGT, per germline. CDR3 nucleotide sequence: TGTGCCAGCAGCGACAGGGACCAGCCCCAGCATTTT. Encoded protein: CASSDRDQPQHF.